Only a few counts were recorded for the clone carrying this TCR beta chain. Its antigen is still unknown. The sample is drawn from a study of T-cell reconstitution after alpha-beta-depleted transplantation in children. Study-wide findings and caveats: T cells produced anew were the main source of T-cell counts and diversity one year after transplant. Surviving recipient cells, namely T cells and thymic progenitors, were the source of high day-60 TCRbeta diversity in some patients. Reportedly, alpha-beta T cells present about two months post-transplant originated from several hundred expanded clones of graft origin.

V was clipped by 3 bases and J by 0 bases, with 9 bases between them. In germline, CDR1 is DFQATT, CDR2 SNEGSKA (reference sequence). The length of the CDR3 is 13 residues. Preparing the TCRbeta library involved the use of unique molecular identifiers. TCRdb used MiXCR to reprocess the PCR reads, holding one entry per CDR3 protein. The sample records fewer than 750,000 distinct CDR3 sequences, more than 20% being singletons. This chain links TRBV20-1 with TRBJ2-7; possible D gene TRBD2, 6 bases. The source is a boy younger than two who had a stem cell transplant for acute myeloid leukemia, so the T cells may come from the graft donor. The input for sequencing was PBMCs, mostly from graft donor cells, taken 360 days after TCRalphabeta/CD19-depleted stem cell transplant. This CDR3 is CSASPGSSYEQYF. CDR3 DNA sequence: TGCAGTGCTAGTCCCGGGAGCTCCTACGAGCAGTACTTC.